This T cell receptor beta chain was recovered during a study of vaccination effects on CD4 cells after COVID-19. Repertoires were generated with immunoSEQ multiplex PCR, while TCRdb's copy carries only in-frame clones and drops some. The sample lists nearly 35,000 clones; 73% were seen once. The V segment lost 1 base and the J segment 9 bases; nucleotides outside the gene matches: 5. Per germline, CDR1 MNHEY and CDR2 SMNVEV (reference sequence). The CDR3 consists of 16 residues. On this clone: What it binds is not known.

Notes on the study in general: Cross-reaction with common cold coronaviruses was seen in only 1 of 255 vaccine-induced clones from healthy vaccinees. The study dataset contains few convalescent patients and includes no early post-infection timepoints.

Antigen-specific CD4+ T cells were expanded (with viral peptide pools) by the ViraFEST assay ahead of sequencing. Once cultured for roughly 10 days, the cells underwent separation to obtain CD4+ T cells. Each vaccine recipient was nucleocapsid antibody negative and had no prior SARS-CoV-2 infection. Cultures had half their medium replaced with IL-2 medium on days 3 and 7. The receptor's source is a human donor who received a COVID-19 vaccine. The V gene is TRBV27, the J gene TRBJ1-6, with 11 bases lining up with TRBD1. The sample was CD4+ T cells from PBMCs cultured with HCoV-OC43 spike peptides, taken before COVID-19 vaccination. As for subset: HCoV-OC43 spike overlapping peptide pool stimulation. Here the CDR3 DNA reads TGTGCCAGCAGTTTATTCTTCGGGACAGGGGGTTCACCCCTCCACTTT. Protein sequence: CASSLFFGTGGSPLHF.